The rows below give T cell receptor beta chains drawn from one sample of a study of cytomegalovirus exposure and HLA in healthy donors. Sequencing was performed with immunoSEQ multiplex PCR; in TCRdb, only in-frame clones are kept and a portion is missing. The sample comprises tens of thousands of clones, just under 95% of which are singletons, and around 2% rests with the top ten. The material sequenced was PBMCs. These receptors were collected from a man in his late teens or twenties in good health and CMV-seronegative. The CDR3 runs from the conserved cysteine through the conserved F or W. The D gene is left open where the match is weak. Clone size appears in some rows only: once, few, many, or a class for an expanded clone.

J	D	V	size	DNA	CDR3
TRBJ1-1	TRBD1	TRBV4-2	.	TGTGCCAGCAGCCAACCCTCGGTCGACAGGGCAACTTTCTTT	CASSQPSVDRATFF
TRBJ2-3	.	TRBV4-1	.	TGCGCCAGCAGCCAAGAAAAACTTGATACGCAGTATTTT	CASSQEKLDTQYF
TRBJ1-2	TRBD1	TRBV28	.	TGTGCCAGCAGCCCGACAGGGAGCTATGGCTACACCTTC	CASSPTGSYGYTF
TRBJ1-1	.	TRBV11-2	.	TGTGCCAGCAGCTTAGGTAGACAGTCTGAAGCTTTCTTT	CASSLGRQSEAFF
TRBJ2-1	.	TRBV7-8	.	TGTGCCAGCAGCTTAGGAGCGGGCAATGAGCAGTTCTTC	CASSLGAGNEQFF
TRBJ1-5	TRBD1	TRBV7-9	.	TGTGCCAGCAGCCCAGAGGGGGCCAATCAGCCCCAGCATTTT	CASSPEGANQPQHF
TRBJ2-2	TRBD2	TRBV10-3	.	TGTGCCATCAGCCCGGGACTAGCAGATACCGGGGAGCTGTTTTTT	CAISPGLADTGELFF
TRBJ1-1	.	TRBV7-8	.	TGTGCCAGCAGCTTTCCCAGATGGGGGCACACTGAAGCTTTCTTT	CASSFPRWGHTEAFF
TRBJ2-6	TRBD2	TRBV27	.	TGTGCCAGCAGTTGGGGCCTGCCGGGAGGGCCTGGGGCCAACGTCCTGACTTTC	CASSWGLPGGPGANVLTF
TRBJ2-5	.	TRBV7-2	.	TGTGCCAGCAGCTTAGGCGAACTAGAGACCCAGTACTTC	CASSLGELETQYF
TRBJ1-2	.	TRBV18	.	TGTGCCAGCTCAGGAAACAGGGATGGCTACACCTTC	CASSGNRDGYTF
TRBJ1-2	.	TRBV9	.	TGTGCCAGCAGCGCACGAAAAGTAGTCTATGGCTACACCTTC	CASSARKVVYGYTF
TRBJ2-2	.	TRBV29-1	once	TGCAGCGTTGGGACATCCAACACCGGGGAGCTGTTTTTT	CSVGTSNTGELFF
TRBJ2-7	TRBD2	TRBV18	.	TGTGCCAGCTCACCCATGACCGGGGGGGGTTACGAGCAGTACTTC	CASSPMTGGGYEQYF
TRBJ1-2	TRBD1	TRBV30	.	TGTGGCCTGGAAGACAGGGGGACCTATGGCTACACCTTC	CGLEDRGTYGYTF
TRBJ2-3	TRBD2	TRBV4-3	.	TGCGCCAGCAGCCAAGGGCTAGCGGGAGGGTCGGATACGCAGTATTTT	CASSQGLAGGSDTQYF
TRBJ2-7	.	TRBV7-9	.	TGTGCCAGCAGTCCTCCCGGGAGACCCGAGCAGTACTTC	CASSPPGRPEQYF
TRBJ2-5	TRBD2	TRBV7-9	.	TGTGCCAGCAGCGCCGGGACTAGCGCTGAGACCCAGTACTTC	CASSAGTSAETQYF
TRBJ2-7	TRBD1	TRBV15	.	TGTGCCACCAGCAGCTTAACGACCGGGACAGGTCCTAACTTTGTCTACGAGCAGTACTTC	CATSSLTTGTGPNFVYEQYF
TRBJ2-1	TRBD2	TRBV7-3	.	TGTGCCAGCAGCTTAAGTGGGACTAGCGGGTACAATGAGCAGTTCTTC	CASSLSGTSGYNEQFF